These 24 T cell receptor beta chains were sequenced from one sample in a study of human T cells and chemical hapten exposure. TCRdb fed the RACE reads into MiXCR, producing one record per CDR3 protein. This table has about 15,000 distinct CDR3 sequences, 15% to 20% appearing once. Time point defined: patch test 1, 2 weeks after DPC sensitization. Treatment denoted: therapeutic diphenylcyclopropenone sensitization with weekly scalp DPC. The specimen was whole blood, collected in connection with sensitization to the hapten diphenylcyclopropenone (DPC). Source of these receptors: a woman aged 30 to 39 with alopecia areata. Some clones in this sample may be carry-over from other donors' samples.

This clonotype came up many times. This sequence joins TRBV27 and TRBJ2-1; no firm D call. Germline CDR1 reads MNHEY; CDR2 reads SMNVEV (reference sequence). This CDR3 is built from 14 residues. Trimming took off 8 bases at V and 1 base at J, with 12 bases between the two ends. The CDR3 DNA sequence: TGTGCCAGCGGCGTTGGGTTGTCCTACAATGAGCAGTTCTTC. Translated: CASGVGLSYNEQFF.

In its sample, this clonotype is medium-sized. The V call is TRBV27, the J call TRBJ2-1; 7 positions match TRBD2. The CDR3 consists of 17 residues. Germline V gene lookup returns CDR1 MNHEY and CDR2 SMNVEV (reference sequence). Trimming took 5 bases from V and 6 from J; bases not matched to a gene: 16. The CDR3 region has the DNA TGTGCCAGCAGTCCGCCCCGGCCGGGAGGATATGTCAATGAGCAGTTCTTC. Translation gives CASSPPRPGGYVNEQFF.

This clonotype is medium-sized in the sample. The CDR3 bases are TGTGCCACCGCCCGGCCCCAGCATTTT. Translated, it gives CATARPQHF. This sequence joins TRBV21-1 and TRBJ1-5; the DNA was not compared with TRBD1, the D call given in the table. TRBV21-1 is shown as a pseudogene. The CDR3 is made up of 9 amino acids.

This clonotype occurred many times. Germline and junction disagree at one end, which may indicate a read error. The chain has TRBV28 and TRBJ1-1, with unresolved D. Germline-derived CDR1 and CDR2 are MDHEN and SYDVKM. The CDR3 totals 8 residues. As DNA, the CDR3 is TGTGCCAGCGGGAGAGCCTCCTTC. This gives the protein CASGRASF.

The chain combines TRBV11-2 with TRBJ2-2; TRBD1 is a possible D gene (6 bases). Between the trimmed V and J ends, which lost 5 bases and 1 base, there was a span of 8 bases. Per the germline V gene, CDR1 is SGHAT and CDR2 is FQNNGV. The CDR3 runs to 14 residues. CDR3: CASSRDMNTGELFF. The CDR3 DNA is TGTGCCAGCAGCCGGGACATGAACACCGGGGAGCTGTTTTTT. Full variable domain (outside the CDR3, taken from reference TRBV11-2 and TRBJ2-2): EAGVAQSPRYKIIEKRQSVAFWCNPISGHATLYWYQQILGQGPKLLIQFQNNGVVDDSQLPKDRFSAERLKGVDSTLKIQPAKLEDSAVYLCASSRDMNTGELFFGEGSRLTVL.

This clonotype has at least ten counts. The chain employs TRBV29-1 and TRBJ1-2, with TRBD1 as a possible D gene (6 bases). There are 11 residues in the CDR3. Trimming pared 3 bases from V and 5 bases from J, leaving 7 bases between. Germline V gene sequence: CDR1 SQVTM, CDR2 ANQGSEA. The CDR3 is CSVEGAYGYTF. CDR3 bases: TGCAGCGTTGAGGGGGCTTATGGCTACACCTTC.

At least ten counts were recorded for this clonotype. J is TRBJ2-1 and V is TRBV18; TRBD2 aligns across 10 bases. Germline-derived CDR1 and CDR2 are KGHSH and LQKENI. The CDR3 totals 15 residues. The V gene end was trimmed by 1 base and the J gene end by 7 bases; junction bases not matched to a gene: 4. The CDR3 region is CASSPLPSGSNEQFF. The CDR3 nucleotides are TGTGCCAGCTCACCACTCCCTAGCGGGAGTAATGAGCAGTTCTTC. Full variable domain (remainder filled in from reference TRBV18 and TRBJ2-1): NAGVMQNPRHLVRRRGQEARLRCSPMKGHSHVYWYRQLPEEGLKFMVYLQKENIIDESGMPKERFSAEFPKEGPSILRIQQVVRGDSAAYFCASSPLPSGSNEQFFGPGTRLTVL.

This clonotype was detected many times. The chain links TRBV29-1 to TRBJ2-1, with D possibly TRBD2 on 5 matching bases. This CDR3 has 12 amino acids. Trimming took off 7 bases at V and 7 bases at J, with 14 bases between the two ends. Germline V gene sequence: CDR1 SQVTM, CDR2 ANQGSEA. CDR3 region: CSADLARNEQFF. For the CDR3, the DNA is TGCAGCGCGGACTTGGCCCGAAATGAGCAGTTCTTC.

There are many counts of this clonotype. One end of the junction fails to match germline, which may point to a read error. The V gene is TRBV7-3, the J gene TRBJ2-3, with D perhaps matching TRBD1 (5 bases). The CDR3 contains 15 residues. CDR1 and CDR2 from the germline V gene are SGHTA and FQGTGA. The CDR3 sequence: CASSITGASTDTQYF. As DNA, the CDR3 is TGTGCCAGCAGCATAACAGGAGCTAGCACAGATACGCAGTATTTT.

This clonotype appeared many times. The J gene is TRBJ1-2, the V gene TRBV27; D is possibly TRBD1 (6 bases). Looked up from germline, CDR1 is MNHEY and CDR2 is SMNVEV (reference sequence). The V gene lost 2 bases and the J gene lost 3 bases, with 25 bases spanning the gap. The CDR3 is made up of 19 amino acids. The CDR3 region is CASSLRRLRPATGHYGYTF. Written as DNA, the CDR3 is TGTGCCAGCAGTTTAAGGCGGTTGAGACCAGCGACAGGCCACTATGGCTACACCTTC.

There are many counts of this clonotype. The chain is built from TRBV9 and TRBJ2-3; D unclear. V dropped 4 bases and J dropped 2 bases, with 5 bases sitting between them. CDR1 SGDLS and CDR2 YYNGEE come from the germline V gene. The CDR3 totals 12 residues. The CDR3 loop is CASSLHTDTQYF. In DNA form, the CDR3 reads TGTGCCAGCAGCTTACACACAGATACGCAGTATTTT.

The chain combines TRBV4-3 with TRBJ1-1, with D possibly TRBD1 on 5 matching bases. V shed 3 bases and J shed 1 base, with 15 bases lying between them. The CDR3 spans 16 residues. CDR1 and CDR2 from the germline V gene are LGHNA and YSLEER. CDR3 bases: TGCGCCAGCAGCCAGGGGCCGGCAGACCCGAACACTGAAGCTTTCTTT. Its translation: CASSQGPADPNTEAFF.

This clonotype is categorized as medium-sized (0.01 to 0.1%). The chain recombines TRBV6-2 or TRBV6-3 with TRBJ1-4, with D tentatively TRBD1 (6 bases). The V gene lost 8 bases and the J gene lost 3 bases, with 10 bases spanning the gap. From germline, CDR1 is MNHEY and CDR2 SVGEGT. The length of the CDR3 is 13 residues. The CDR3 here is CASRDTANEKLFF. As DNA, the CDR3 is TGTGCCAGCCGGGACACCGCTAATGAAAAACTGTTTTTT.

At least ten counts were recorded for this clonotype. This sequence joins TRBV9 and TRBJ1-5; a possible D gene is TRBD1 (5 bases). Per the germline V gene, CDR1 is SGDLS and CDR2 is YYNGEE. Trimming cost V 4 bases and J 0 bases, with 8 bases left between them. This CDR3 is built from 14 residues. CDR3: CASSNGGSNQPQHF. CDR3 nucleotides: TGTGCCAGCAGCAACGGGGGTAGCAATCAGCCCCAGCATTTT.

This CDR3 reads CSARGGSGNTIYF. The CDR3 region has the DNA TGCAGTGCTAGAGGGGGCTCTGGAAACACCATATATTTT. The V gene is TRBV20-1, the J gene TRBJ1-3, with no clear D. The germline CDR1 and CDR2 sequences are DFQATT and SNEGSKA (reference sequence). This CDR3 is 13 amino acids long. V shed 1 base and J shed 0 bases, with 4 bases lying between them.

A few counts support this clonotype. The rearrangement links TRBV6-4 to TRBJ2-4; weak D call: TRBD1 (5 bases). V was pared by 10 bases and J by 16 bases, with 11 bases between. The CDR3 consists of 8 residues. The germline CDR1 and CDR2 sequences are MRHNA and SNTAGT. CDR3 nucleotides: TGTGCCACTAAAAGGGGTTACTTC. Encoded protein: CATKRGYF.

CDR3 region: CASTLLKPGLAGDEQFF. The CDR3 DNA follows: TGCGCCAGCACCCTCCTCAAGCCCGGACTAGCGGGGGATGAGCAGTTCTTC. The V and J genes are TRBV5-1 and TRBJ2-1, with TRBD2 identical over 13 bases. The CDR3 contains 17 residues. The ends lost 6 bases at V and 8 bases at J; junction bases unmatched: 14. The germline V gene encodes CDR1 SGHRS and CDR2 YFSETQ.

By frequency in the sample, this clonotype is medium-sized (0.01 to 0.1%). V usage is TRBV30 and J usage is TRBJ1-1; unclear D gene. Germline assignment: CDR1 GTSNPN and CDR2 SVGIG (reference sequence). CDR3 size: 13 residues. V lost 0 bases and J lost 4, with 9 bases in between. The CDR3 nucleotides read TGTGCCTGGAGTGTTTCGGGAGGCACTGAAGCTTTCTTT. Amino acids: CAWSVSGGTEAFF.

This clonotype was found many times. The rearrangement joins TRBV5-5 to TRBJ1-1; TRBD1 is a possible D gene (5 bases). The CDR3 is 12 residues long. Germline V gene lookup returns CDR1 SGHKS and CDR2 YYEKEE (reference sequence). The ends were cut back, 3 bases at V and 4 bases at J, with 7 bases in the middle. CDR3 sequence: CASSSGSTEAFF. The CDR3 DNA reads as TGTGCCAGCAGCTCAGGGTCCACTGAAGCTTTCTTT.

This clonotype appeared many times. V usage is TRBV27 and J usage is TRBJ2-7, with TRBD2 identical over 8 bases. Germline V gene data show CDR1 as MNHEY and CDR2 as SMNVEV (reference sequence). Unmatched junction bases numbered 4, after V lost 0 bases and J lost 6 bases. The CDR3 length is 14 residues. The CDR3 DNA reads TGTGCCAGCAGTTTATCGAGTAGCGGGACCGAGCAGTACGTC. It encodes CASSLSSSGTEQYV.

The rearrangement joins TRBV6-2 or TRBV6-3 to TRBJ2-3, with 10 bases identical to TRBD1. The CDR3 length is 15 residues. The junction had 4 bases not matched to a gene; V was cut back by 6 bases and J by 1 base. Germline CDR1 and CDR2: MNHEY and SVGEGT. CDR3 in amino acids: CASRGTGVGTDTQYF. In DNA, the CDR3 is TGTGCCAGCAGGGGGACAGGGGTCGGCACAGATACGCAGTATTTT.

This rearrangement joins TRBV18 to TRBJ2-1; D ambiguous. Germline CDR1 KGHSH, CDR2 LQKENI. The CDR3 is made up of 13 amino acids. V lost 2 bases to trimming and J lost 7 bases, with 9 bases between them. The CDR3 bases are TGTGCCAGCTCACCAGGTGCTTCGAATGAGCAGTTCTTC. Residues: CASSPGASNEQFF. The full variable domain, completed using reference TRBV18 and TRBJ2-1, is NAGVMQNPRHLVRRRGQEARLRCSPMKGHSHVYWYRQLPEEGLKFMVYLQKENIIDESGMPKERFSAEFPKEGPSILRIQQVVRGDSAAYFCASSPGASNEQFFGPGTRLTVL.

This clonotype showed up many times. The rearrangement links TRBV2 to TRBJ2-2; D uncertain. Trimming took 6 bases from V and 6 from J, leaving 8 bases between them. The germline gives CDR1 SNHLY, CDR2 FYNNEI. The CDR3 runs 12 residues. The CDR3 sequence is CASRGYSGELFF. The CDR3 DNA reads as TGTGCCAGCAGGGGCTACTCCGGGGAGCTGTTTTTT.

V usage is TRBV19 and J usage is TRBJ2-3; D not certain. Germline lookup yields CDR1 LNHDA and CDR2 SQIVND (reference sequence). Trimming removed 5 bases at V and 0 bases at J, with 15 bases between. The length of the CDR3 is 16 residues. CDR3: CASSPDLQPSTDTQYF. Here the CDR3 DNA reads TGTGCCAGTAGTCCAGATCTACAGCCTAGCACAGATACGCAGTATTTT.